A selection of T cell receptor beta chains follows, all from one sample in a study of T cell responses to AZD1222 COVID-19 vaccine. Generated by immunoSEQ multiplex PCR, the TCRdb table keeps only in-frame clones and is missing some. The sample holds 60,000 to 75,000 clones, 80% to 90% seen once. Sequencing was performed on peripheral blood, taken 28 days after the second AZD1222 dose. The source is an adult who received the AZD1222 COVID-19 vaccine. CDR3s include the opening cysteine and the closing phenylalanine or tryptophan. Fields, in order: V gene, clone size, J gene, CDR3 protein. Size is stated for part of the rows, as once, few or many counts, or as a class when the clone is expanded.

TRBV7-9	.	TRBJ1-2	CASSKPGQDYGYTF
TRBV11-1	.	TRBJ2-5	CASTQEAEETQYF
TRBV6-5	.	TRBJ2-7	CASSYSRVPYEQYF
TRBV2	.	TRBJ2-7	CASSDGDLYGEQYF
TRBV28	.	TRBJ2-7	CASTTPQASYEQYF
TRBV28	.	TRBJ2-7	CASSLTGDEQYF
TRBV19	.	TRBJ2-3	CASSTSSGGTDTQYF
TRBV2	.	TRBJ1-5	CASRDRVSQPQHF
TRBV11-3	.	TRBJ2-2	CASSSRGLENSGELFF
TRBV23-1	.	TRBJ2-5	CASTLRVGTSGRGVETQYF
TRBV20-1	.	TRBJ2-5	CSASWPPGRQYF
TRBV13	.	TRBJ1-1	CASSLEEGDRPYEAFF
TRBV27	.	TRBJ1-2	CASSRSTGGLDYGYTF
TRBV2	once	TRBJ2-7	CASGRGASLDKLSYEQYF
TRBV19	.	TRBJ2-7	CASSISGTGYYEQYF
TRBV9	.	TRBJ1-5	CASSVGGDHQPQHF
TRBV7-3	.	TRBJ2-1	CASSLELAGASYNEQFF
TRBV7-2	.	TRBJ2-7	CASSLEVTGWREQYF
TRBV19	.	TRBJ2-1	CASRETSGNYNEQFF
TRBV30	.	TRBJ1-4	CAWSALGQANEKLFF
TRBV28	.	TRBJ1-2	CASSFQGYGYTF
TRBV7-9	.	TRBJ1-5	CATGRDNQPQHF
TRBV30	.	TRBJ2-3	CAWSVPGLYSF
TRBV5-1	once	TRBJ1-2	CASSLPGSSNYGYTF
TRBV7-2	.	TRBJ2-7	CASSSGFEQYF
TRBV5-4	.	TRBJ2-1	CASSLRYEQFF
TRBV19	.	TRBJ1-1	CASTSEGRNTEAFF
TRBV29-1	.	TRBJ2-2	CSVELRVTGELFF
TRBV21-1	.	TRBJ1-5	CASIPNETGGGNQPQHF
TRBV27	.	TRBJ2-7	CASSLRQGVSYEQYF
TRBV3-1/TRBV3-2	.	TRBJ2-1	CASSPFGGRMNEQFF
TRBV23-1	.	TRBJ2-7	CASRWREGRYEQYF
TRBV20-1	.	TRBJ1-5	CSASPQGNSNQPQHF
TRBV27	.	TRBJ1-5	CASSILGNSNQPQHF
TRBV6-5	.	TRBJ1-5	CASSPGLNSNQPQHF
TRBV24-1	.	TRBJ2-2	CATSDLKGTGELFF
TRBV9	.	TRBJ2-5	CASSVQGAQETQYF